This T cell receptor beta chain was retrieved from a study of blood T cell repertoires in COVID-19. This clone was recorded a few times. V lost 4 bases, J lost 4 bases, and 4 bases stayed unmatched. The CDR3 spans 14 residues. Germline V lookup: CDR1 LNHDA, CDR2 SQIVND (reference sequence). Generated by immunoSEQ multiplex PCR, the TCRdb table keeps only in-frame clones and is missing some. The data show about 18,000 clones, roughly 93% seen once. The sequence was obtained from a human donor in a cohort sampled during active COVID-19. The J gene is TRBJ1-2, the V gene TRBV19; TRBD1 matches 9 bases. Sequencing was carried out using peripheral blood. CDR3 bases: TGTGCCAGTAGTAGCCGGGACAGGGTCTATGGCTACACCTTC. Protein: CASSSRDRVYGYTF. Full variable domain (outside the CDR3, taken from reference TRBV19 and TRBJ1-2): DGGITQSPKYLFRKEGQNVTLSCEQNLNHDAMYWYRQDPGQGLRLIYYSQIVNDFQKGDIAEGYSVSREKKESFPLTVTSAQKNPTAFYLCASSSRDRVYGYTFGSGTRLTVV.